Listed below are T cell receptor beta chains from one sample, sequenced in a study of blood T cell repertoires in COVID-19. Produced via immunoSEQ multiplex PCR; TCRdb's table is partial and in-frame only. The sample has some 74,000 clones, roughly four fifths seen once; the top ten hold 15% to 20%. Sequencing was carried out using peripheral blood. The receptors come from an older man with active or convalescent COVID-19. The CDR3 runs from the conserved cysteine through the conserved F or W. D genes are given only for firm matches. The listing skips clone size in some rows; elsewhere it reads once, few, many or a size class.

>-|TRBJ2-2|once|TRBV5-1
CASSLHRAHDTGELFF
TGCGCCAGCAGCCTACACAGGGCCCACGACACCGGGGAGCTGTTTTTT
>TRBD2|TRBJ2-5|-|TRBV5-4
CASSRPGLAGEETQYF
TGTGCCAGCAGCAGACCGGGACTAGCGGGGGAAGAGACCCAGTACTTC
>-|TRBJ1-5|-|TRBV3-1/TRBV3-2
CASSQNQGSQPQHF
TGTGCCAGCAGCCAAAATCAGGGTAGTCAGCCCCAGCATTTT
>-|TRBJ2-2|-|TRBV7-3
CASRGAGELFF
TGTGCCAGCAGGGGAGCCGGGGAGCTGTTTTTT
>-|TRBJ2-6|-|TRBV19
CASSIWTDGANVLTF
TGTGCCAGTAGTATATGGACAGATGGGGCCAACGTCCTGACTTTC
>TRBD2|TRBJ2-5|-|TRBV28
CASSLSGGADQETQYF
TGTGCCAGCAGTTTAAGCGGGGGGGCCGACCAAGAGACCCAGTACTTC
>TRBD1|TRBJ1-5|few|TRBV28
CASRPGQGNQPQHF
TGTGCCAGCAGGCCGGGACAGGGAAATCAGCCCCAGCATTTT
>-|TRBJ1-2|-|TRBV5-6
CASSTFFAPRELANYGYTF
TGTGCCAGCAGCACCTTTTTCGCCCCGCGGGAGCTCGCTAACTATGGCTACACCTTC
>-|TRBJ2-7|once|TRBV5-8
CASSLFRGLVSYEQYF
TGTGCCAGCAGCTTATTCAGGGGTTTGGTCTCCTACGAGCAGTACTTC
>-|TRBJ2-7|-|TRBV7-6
CASSRRGGQADEQYF
TGTGCCAGCAGCCGACGCGGGGGCCAGGCTGACGAGCAGTACTTC
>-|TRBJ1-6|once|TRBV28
CASTGANNSPLHF
TGTGCCAGCACAGGGGCGAATAATTCACCCCTCCACTTT
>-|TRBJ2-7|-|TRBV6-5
CASSRGARGHSEQYF
TGTGCCAGCAGCAGGGGCGCTAGGGGACACAGCGAGCAGTACTTC
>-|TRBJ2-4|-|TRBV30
CAWSSGAAMYF
TGTGCCTGGAGTAGTGGGGCCGCGATGTACTTC
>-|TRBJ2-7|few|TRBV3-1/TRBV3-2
CASSLYSYEQYF
TGTGCCAGCAGTCTGTACAGCTACGAGCAGTACTTC
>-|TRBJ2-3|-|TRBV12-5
CASGLRLQGNTQYF
TGTGCTAGTGGTTTAAGACTTCAGGGGAATACGCAGTATTTT
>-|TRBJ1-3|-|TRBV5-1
CASTPQGRLGNTIYF
TGCGCCAGCACCCCACAGGGCCGACTGGGAAACACCATATATTTT
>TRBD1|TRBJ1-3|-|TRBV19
CASSLSQGASSGNTIYF
TGTGCCAGTAGCCTCTCCCAGGGGGCCTCCTCTGGAAACACCATATATTTT